This T cell receptor (beta chain) was sequenced in a study of Ad26.COV2.S vaccination and SARS-CoV-2 variants. Study observations and caveats: Recipients of vaccine and of placebo showed similar breadth of their non-spike TCR repertoires. Total T cell responses may have been underestimated by the TCR breadth and depth analyses. Greater spike-specific TCR breadth was seen in vaccine recipients than in placebo recipients. Marked by substantial breadth, spike-specific CD8+ and CD4+ T cell responses were reportedly seen after vaccination.

Notes on this clone: Its target is not known.

TCRdb's copy holds only in-frame clones and misses some; the assay was immunoSEQ multiplex PCR. In the table there are about 180,000 clones, 87% of which are singletons. Germline values: CDR1 SEHNR, CDR2 FQNEAQ (reference sequence). Deletions cut 4 bases from V and 5 bases from J, with 14 bases between. The CDR3 loop spans 14 amino acids. Sequences were derived from peripheral blood, sampled after recovery from COVID-19. This TCR derives from a human donor who had recovered from COVID-19. The chain carries TRBV7-9 and TRBJ2-5; the D is unclear. This CDR3 reads CASSSRAPGETQYF. DNA for the CDR3: TGTGCCAGCAGCTCCCGGGCCCCCGGGGAGACCCAGTACTTC.